The 13 T cell receptor beta chains given below trace back to one sample, sequenced in a study of blood T cell repertoires in COVID-19. TCRdb keeps only in-frame clones here, not all; method: immunoSEQ multiplex PCR. Altogether 250,000 to 350,000 clones are present, roughly nine tenths being singletons, with the ten largest covering less than 3%. The sample comprised PBMCs or T cells enriched from blood (not recorded which). All receptors derive from a woman aged 45-59 years who had recovered from COVID-19.

Written as DNA, the CDR3 is TGTGCCACCAGTGAGTTGCCCTTCAAGCGGGGAGCCTACAATGAGCAGTTCTTC. It encodes CATSELPFKRGAYNEQFF. The J gene is TRBJ2-1, the V gene TRBV24-1, with 7 bases fitting TRBD2. The junction had 13 bases not matched to a gene; V was cut back by 4 bases and J by 2 bases. Per germline, CDR1 KGHDR and CDR2 SFDVKD. CDR3 length equals 18 residues.

The chain joins TRBV20-1 to TRBJ2-7, with unresolved D. Germline values: CDR1 DFQATT, CDR2 SNEGSKA (reference sequence). This CDR3 spans 11 amino acids. The germline V and J ends were trimmed by 3 bases and 3 bases, with 6 bases remaining between them. As DNA, the CDR3 is TGCAGTGCTAGTCTCGGCTACGAGCAGTACTTC. Its translation is CSASLGYEQYF.

The chain recombines TRBV7-3 with TRBJ2-7, with 7 bases identical to TRBD1. The CDR3 is 13 residues long. In germline, CDR1 is SGHTA, CDR2 FQGTGA. After removal of 5 bases from V and 4 bases from J, the junction contained 5 bases not matched to a gene. The CDR3, as DNA: TGTGCCAGCAGCCTGCAACAGGGGTACGAGCAGTACTTC. Amino acids: CASSLQQGYEQYF.

This sequence joins TRBV7-3 and TRBJ2-3; 8 bases fit TRBD2. This CDR3 is built from 15 residues. Germline lookup yields CDR1 SGHTA and CDR2 FQGTGA. The J segment lost 2 bases and the V segment lost 5 bases, leaving 6 bases of the junction unmatched. The CDR3 DNA is TGTGCCAGCAGCCGCAGCGGGAGTAACACAGATACGCAGTATTTT. As protein: CASSRSGSNTDTQYF.

This clone is a singleton in its sample. The rearrangement links TRBV28 to TRBJ1-6; weak D call: TRBD1 (5 bases). This CDR3 region has 13 residues. Germline-derived CDR1 and CDR2 are MDHEN and SYDVKM. Trimming removed 8 bases from V and 7 bases from J, with 12 bases in between. CDR3 protein: CASFARANSPLHF. CDR3 nucleotides: TGTGCCAGCTTCGCCAGGGCAAATTCACCCCTCCACTTT.

This chain uses TRBV6-5 with TRBJ2-2; D remains ambiguous. Germline V gives CDR1 MNHEY, CDR2 SVGAGI. There are 14 residues in the CDR3. V lost 2 bases to trimming and J lost 7 bases, with 11 bases between them. CDR3 sequence reads: CASSYPHTDGELFF. CDR3 in DNA: TGTGCCAGCAGTTACCCGCACACAGACGGGGAGCTGTTTTTT.

The genes are TRBV6-4 and TRBJ2-1; 14 nucleotides align to TRBD2. The J segment lost 7 bases and the V segment lost 3 bases, leaving 2 bases of the junction unmatched. Germline loops: CDR1 MRHNA, CDR2 SNTAGT. This CDR3 has 15 residues. The CDR3 spells CASSEGTSGRNEQFF. The CDR3 DNA is TGTGCCAGCAGTGAAGGGACTAGCGGGAGAAATGAGCAGTTCTTC.

This clone was found a few times. The DNA for the CDR3 is TGTGCCAGCAGCTTTGGGCACGATCAGCCCCAGCATTTT. It is translated as CASSFGHDQPQHF. V is TRBV6-5 and J is TRBJ1-5; no firm D call. CDR1 is MNHEY, CDR2 SVGAGI, per germline. The CDR3 is 13 amino acids. V was clipped by 6 bases and J by 5 bases, with 11 bases between them.

This chain joins TRBV5-1 and TRBJ1-1, with D unclear. The CDR3 length is 14 residues. Trimming removed 4 bases at V and 5 bases at J, with 15 bases between. The germline V gene has CDR1 SGHRS and CDR2 YFSETQ. In DNA form, the CDR3 reads TGCGCCAGCAGCCCGCACATACCGGGGACTGAAGCTTTCTTT. It codes for CASSPHIPGTEAFF.

V gene TRBV28 combines with J gene TRBJ2-3, with 9 bases lining up with TRBD2. Trimming took 6 bases from V and 0 from J; bases not matched to a gene: 7. From germline, CDR1 is MDHEN and CDR2 SYDVKM. This CDR3 has 16 residues. The CDR3 region has the DNA TGTGCCAGCAGGAGGTCTAGCGGGACGAGCACAGATACGCAGTATTTT. It yields the protein CASRRSSGTSTDTQYF.

CDR3 sequence (DNA): TGCGCCAGCAGCCCCTATCAGGGGAATAATTCACCCCTCCACTTT. It is translated as CASSPYQGNNSPLHF. The chain recombines TRBV5-1 with TRBJ1-6; D may be TRBD1 (6 bases). Germline V gene data show CDR1 as SGHRS and CDR2 as YFSETQ. The CDR3 runs 15 residues. The V and J ends lost 4 bases and 5 bases respectively, with 13 bases between them. Looking up the rest from reference TRBV5-1 and TRBJ1-6 gives the full variable domain: KAGVTQTPRYLIKTRGQQVTLSCSPISGHRSVSWYQQTPGQGLQFLFEYFSETQRNKGNFPGRFSGRQFSNSRSEMNVSTLELGDSALYLCASSPYQGNNSPLHFGNGTRLTVT.

V gene TRBV28 combines with J gene TRBJ2-4; the match to TRBD2 covers 8 bases. CDR1 MDHEN and CDR2 SYDVKM come from the germline V gene. J was trimmed by 1 base and V by 5 bases; bases with no gene match: 4. The CDR3 sequence is 15 residues long. The CDR3 nucleotides read TGTGCCAGCAGTGACGGGGGGGCGGCCAAAAACATTCAGTACTTC. Encoded protein: CASSDGGAAKNIQYF. Full variable domain (remainder filled in from reference TRBV28 and TRBJ2-4): DVKVTQSSRYLVKRTGEKVFLECVQDMDHENMFWYRQDPGLGLRLIYFSYDVKMKEKGDIPEGYSVSREKKERFSLILESASTNQTSMYLCASSDGGAAKNIQYFGAGTRLSVL.

The V call is TRBV3-1 (or the pseudogene TRBV3-2), the J call TRBJ2-1; possibly TRBD2 for D (5 bases). Germline V gives CDR1 LGHDT, CDR2 YNNKEL (reference sequence). V dropped 1 base and J dropped 5 bases, with 21 bases sitting between them. This CDR3 is 18 amino acids long. CDR3 region: CASSQGLRRVATNNEQFF. The CDR3 DNA reads TGTGCCAGCAGCCAAGGTCTAAGACGGGTAGCGACCAACAATGAGCAGTTCTTC.